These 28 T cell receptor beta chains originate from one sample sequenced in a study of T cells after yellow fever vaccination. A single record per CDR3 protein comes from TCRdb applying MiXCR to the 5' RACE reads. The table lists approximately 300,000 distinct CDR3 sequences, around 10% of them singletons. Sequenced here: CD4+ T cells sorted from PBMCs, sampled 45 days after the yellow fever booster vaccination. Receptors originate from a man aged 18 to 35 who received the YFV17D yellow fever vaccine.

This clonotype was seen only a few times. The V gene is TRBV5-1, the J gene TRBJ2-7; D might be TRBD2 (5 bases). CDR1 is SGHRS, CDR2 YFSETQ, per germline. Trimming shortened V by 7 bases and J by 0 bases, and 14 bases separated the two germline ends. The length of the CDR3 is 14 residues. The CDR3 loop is CASRRVESSYEQYF. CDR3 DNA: TGCGCCAGCCGGCGGGTTGAGAGCTCCTACGAGCAGTACTTC. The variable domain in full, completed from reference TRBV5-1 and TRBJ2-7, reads KAGVTQTPRYLIKTRGQQVTLSCSPISGHRSVSWYQQTPGQGLQFLFEYFSETQRNKGNFPGRFSGRQFSNSRSEMNVSTLELGDSALYLCASRRVESSYEQYFGPGTRLTVT.

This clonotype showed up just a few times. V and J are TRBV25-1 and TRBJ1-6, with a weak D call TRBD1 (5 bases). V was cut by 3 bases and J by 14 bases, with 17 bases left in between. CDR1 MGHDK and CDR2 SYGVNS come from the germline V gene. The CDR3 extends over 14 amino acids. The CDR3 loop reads CASSDGWGGSALHF. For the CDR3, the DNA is TGTGCCAGCAGTGACGGTTGGGGCGGTTCTGCCCTCCACTTT.

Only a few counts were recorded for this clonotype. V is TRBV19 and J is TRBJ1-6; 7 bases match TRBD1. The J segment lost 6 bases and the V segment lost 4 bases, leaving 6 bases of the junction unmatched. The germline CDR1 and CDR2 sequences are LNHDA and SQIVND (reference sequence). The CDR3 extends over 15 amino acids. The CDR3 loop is CASSTRPGGNSPLHF. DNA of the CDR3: TGTGCCAGTAGTACCCGGCCAGGGGGTAATTCACCCCTCCACTTT. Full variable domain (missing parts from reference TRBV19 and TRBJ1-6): DGGITQSPKYLFRKEGQNVTLSCEQNLNHDAMYWYRQDPGQGLRLIYYSQIVNDFQKGDIAEGYSVSREKKESFPLTVTSAQKNPTAFYLCASSTRPGGNSPLHFGNGTRLTVT.

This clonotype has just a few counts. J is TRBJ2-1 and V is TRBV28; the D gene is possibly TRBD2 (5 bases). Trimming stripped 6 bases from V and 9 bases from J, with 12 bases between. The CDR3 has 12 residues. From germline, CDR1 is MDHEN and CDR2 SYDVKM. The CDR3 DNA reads TGTGCCAGCAGACTTCTTCGGGGTGAGCAGTTCTTC. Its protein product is CASRLLRGEQFF.

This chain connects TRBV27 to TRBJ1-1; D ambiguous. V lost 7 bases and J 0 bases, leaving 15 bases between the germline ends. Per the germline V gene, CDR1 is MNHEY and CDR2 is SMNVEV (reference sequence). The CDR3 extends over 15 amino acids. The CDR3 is CASTGQTKMNTEAFF. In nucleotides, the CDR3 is TGTGCCAGCACTGGGCAGACCAAGATGAACACTGAAGCTTTCTTT.

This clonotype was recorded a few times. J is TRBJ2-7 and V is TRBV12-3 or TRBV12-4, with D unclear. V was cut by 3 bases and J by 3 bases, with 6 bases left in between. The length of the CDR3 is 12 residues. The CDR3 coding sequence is TGTGCCAGCAGTTTTACAGACTACGAGCAGTACTTC. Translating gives CASSFTDYEQYF.

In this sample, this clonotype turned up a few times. CDR3 DNA sequence: TGTGCCAGCAGCGTAGACTATGGACAGTCGAACGAGCAGTACGTC. As protein: CASSVDYGQSNEQYV. The chain carries TRBV9 and TRBJ2-7, with D possibly matching TRBD1 (6 bases). The germline V and J ends were trimmed by 0 bases and 5 bases, with 15 bases remaining between them. The length of the CDR3 is 15 residues. Germline V lookup: CDR1 SGDLS, CDR2 YYNGEE.

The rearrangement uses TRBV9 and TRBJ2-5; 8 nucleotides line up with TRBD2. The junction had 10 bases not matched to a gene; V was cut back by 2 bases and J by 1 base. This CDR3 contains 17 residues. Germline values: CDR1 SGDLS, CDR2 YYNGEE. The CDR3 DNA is TGTGCCAGCAGCGTGAAAGGCGACAGCGGGGGCCAAGAGACCCAGTACTTC. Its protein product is CASSVKGDSGGQETQYF.

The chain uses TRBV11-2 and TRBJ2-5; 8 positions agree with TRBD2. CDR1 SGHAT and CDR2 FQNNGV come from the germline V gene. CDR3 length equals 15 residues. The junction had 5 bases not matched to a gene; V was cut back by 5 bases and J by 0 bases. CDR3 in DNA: TGTGCCAGCAGCCCGGGGGGGGGCTACCAAGAGACCCAGTACTTC. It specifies CASSPGGGYQETQYF.

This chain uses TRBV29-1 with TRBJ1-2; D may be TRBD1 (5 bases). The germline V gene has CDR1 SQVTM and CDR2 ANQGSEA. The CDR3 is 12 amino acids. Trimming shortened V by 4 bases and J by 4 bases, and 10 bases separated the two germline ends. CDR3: CSVGSGGYGYTF. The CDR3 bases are TGCAGCGTTGGGAGTGGGGGCTATGGCTACACCTTC.

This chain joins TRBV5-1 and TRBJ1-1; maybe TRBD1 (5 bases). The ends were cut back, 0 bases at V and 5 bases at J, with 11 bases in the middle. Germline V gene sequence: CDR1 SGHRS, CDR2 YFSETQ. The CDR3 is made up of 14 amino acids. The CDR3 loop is CASSLEAGVTEAFF. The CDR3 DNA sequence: TGCGCCAGCAGCTTGGAGGCGGGGGTGACTGAAGCTTTCTTT. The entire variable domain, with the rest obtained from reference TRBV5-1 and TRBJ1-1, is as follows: KAGVTQTPRYLIKTRGQQVTLSCSPISGHRSVSWYQQTPGQGLQFLFEYFSETQRNKGNFPGRFSGRQFSNSRSEMNVSTLELGDSALYLCASSLEAGVTEAFFGQGTRLTVV.

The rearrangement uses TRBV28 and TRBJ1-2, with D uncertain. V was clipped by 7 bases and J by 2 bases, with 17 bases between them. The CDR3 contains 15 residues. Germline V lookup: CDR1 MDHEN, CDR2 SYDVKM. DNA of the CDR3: TGTGCCAGCACCTTGGGAACTGTGGGGAACTATGGCTACACCTTC. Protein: CASTLGTVGNYGYTF.

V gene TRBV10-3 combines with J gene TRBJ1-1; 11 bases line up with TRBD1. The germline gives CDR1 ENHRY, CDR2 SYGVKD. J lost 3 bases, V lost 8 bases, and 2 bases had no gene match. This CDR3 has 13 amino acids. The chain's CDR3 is CAIRDRGDTEAFF. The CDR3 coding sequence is TGTGCCATCCGGGACAGGGGGGACACTGAAGCTTTCTTT.

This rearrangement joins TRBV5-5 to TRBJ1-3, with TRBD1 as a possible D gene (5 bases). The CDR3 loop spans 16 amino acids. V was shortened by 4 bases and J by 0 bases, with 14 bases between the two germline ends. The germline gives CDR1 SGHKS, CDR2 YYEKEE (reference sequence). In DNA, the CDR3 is TGTGCCAGCAGCCTAGGGGTCCCTAACTCTGGAAACACCATATATTTT. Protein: CASSLGVPNSGNTIYF.

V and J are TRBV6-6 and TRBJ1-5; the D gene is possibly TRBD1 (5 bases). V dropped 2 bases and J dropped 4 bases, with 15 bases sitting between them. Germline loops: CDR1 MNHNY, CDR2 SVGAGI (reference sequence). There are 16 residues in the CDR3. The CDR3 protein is CASSYGGRSGNQPQHF. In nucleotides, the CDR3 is TGTGCCAGCAGTTACGGGGGACGGTCGGGGAATCAGCCCCAGCATTTT.

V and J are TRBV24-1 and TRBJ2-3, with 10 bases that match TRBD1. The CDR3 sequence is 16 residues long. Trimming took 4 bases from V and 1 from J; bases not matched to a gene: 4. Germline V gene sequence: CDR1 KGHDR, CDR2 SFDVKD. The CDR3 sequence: CATSESGTGGTDTQYF. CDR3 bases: TGTGCCACCAGTGAATCCGGGACAGGGGGCACAGATACGCAGTATTTT.

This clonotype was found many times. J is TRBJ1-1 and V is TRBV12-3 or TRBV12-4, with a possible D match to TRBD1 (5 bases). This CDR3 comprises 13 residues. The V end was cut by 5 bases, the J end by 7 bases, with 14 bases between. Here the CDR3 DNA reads TGTGCCAGCAGTATGAGTGGGACCGTTGAAGCTTTCTTT. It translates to CASSMSGTVEAFF.

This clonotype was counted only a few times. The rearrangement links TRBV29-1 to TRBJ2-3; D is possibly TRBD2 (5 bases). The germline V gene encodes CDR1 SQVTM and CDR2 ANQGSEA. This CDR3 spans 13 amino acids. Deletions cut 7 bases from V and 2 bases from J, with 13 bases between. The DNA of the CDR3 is TGCAGCGCAAGGAGGCCTCTCACAGATACGCAGTATTTT. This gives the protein CSARRPLTDTQYF.

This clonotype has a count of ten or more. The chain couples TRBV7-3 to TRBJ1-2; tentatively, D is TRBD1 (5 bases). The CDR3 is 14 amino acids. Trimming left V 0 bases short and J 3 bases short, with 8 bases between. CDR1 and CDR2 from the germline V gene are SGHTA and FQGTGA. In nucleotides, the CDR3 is TGTGCCAGCAGCTTAACGGGGGGTGACTATGGCTACACCTTC. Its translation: CASSLTGGDYGYTF.

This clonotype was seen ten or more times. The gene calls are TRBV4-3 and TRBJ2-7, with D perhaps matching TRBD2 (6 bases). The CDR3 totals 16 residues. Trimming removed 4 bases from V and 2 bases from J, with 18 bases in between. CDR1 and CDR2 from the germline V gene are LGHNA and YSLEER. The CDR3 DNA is TGCGCCAGCAGCCTCGCTCGGGGGTCCTGGGCCTACGAGCAGTACTTC. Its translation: CASSLARGSWAYEQYF.

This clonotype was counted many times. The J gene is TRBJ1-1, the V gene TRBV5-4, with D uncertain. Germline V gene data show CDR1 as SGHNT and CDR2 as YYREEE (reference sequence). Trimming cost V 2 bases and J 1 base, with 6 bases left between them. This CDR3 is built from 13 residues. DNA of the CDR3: TGTGCCAGCAGCTTAGACAAGAACACTGAAGCTTTCTTT. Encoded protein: CASSLDKNTEAFF.

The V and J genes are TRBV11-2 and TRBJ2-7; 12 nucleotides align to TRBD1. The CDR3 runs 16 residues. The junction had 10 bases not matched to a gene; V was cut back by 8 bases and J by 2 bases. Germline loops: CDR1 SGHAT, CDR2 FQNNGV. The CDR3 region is CASSGTGGFPAYEQYV. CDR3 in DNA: TGTGCCAGCTCCGGGACAGGGGGCTTTCCTGCCTACGAGCAGTACGTC.

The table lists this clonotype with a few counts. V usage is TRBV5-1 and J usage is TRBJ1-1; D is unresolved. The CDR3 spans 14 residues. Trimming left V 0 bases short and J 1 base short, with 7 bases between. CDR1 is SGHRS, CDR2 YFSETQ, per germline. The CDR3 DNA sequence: TGCGCCAGCAGCTTGGAAAGTGGGAACACTGAAGCTTTCTTT. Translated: CASSLESGNTEAFF.

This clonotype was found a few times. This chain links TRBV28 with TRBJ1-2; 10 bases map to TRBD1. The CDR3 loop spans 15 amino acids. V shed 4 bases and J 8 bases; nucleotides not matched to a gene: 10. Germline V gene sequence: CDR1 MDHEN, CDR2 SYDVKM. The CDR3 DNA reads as TGTGCCAGCAGTTCGCCGACAGGGGGCTTCATCGGCTACACCTTC. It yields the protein CASSSPTGGFIGYTF.

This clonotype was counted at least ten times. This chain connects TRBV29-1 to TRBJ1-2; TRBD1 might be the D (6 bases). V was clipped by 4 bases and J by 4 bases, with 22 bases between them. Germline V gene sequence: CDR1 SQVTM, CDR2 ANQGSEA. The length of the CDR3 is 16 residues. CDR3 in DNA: TGCAGCGTTGCTACATCGCAATGGGGGGCCTCCTATGGCTACACCTTC. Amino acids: CSVATSQWGASYGYTF.

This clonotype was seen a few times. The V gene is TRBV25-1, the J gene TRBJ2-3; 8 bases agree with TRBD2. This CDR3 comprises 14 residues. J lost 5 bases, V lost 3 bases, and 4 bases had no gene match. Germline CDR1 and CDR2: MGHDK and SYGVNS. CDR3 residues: CASSDGLAVDTQYF. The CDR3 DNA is TGTGCCAGCAGTGATGGACTAGCTGTAGATACGCAGTATTTT.

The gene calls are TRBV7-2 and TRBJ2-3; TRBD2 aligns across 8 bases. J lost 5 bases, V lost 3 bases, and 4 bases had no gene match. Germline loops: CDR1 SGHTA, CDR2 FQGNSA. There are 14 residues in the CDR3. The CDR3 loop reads CASSFAGGVDTQYF. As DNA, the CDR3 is TGTGCCAGCAGCTTCGCGGGGGGAGTAGATACGCAGTATTTT.

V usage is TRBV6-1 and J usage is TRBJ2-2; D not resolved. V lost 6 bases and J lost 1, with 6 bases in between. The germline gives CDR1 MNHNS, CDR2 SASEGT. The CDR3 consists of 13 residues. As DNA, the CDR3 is TGTGCCAGCAGCAAGATGAACACCGGGGAGCTGTTTTTT. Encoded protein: CASSKMNTGELFF.